What follows describes a single T cell receptor (beta chain). The antigen is undetermined. The record originates from a study of shared clonotypes between healthy human individuals. Study as a whole: Researchers assigned three CD4 naive, three CD4 memory, two CD8 naive and one CD8 memory plate to each donor.

Some clones are missing from TCRdb's copy, which holds only in-frame ones; the method was immunoSEQ multiplex PCR. The sample consists of under 2,500,000 clones, approximately 96% of them appearing once. Whole-study results and caveats: What rarefaction showed was incomplete sorted-subset sequencing despite large depth. Of the naive CD4 clonotypes, 4% to 5% were shared across several donors.

Germline V gene data show CDR1 as LNHDA and CDR2 as SQIVND (reference sequence). Trimming took 6 bases from V and 5 from J; bases not matched to a gene: 10. The CDR3 length is 16 residues. Sequences were obtained from naive CD4+ T cells sorted from blood. Sample subset: CD45RA+ positively selected. The chain uses TRBV19 and TRBJ1-5; 10 bases line up with TRBD1. The receptor was isolated from a man aged 18 to 30 in good health. The CDR3 DNA is TGTGCCAGTAGACTAGGGGACAGGGGACATTATCAGCCCCAGCATTTT. This encodes CASRLGDRGHYQPQHF.